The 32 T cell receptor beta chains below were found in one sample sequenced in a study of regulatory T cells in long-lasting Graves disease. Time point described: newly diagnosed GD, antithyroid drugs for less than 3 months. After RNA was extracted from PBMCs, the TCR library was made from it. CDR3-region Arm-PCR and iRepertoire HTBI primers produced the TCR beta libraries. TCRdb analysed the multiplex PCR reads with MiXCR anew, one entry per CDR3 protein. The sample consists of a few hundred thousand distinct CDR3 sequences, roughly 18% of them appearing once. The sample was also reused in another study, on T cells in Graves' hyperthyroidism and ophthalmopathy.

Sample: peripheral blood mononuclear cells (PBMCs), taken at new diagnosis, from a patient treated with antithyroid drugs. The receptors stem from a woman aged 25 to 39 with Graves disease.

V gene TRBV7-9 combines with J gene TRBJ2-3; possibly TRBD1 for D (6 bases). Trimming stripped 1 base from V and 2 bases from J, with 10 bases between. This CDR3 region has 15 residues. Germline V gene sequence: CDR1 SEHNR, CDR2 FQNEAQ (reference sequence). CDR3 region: CASSLGQAPTDTQYF. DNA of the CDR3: TGTGCCAGCAGCTTAGGACAGGCCCCCACAGATACGCAGTATTTT.

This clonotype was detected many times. CDR3 loop: CASGLVRDRDSYEQYF. For the CDR3, the DNA is TGTGCTAGTGGTTTGGTACGAGACAGGGACTCCTACGAGCAGTACTTC. The chain has TRBV12-5 and TRBJ2-7; 7 nucleotides match TRBD1. Trimming cost V 0 bases and J 0 bases; bases outside gene matches: 5. The CDR3 extends over 16 amino acids. The germline V gene has CDR1 LGHNT and CDR2 FRNRAP.

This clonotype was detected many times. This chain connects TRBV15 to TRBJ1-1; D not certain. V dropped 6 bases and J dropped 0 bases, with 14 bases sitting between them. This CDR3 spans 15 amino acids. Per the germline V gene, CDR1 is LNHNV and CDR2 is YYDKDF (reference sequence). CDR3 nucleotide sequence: TGTGCCACCAGGAGCCTGATCAACTTGAACACTGAAGCTTTCTTT. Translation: CATRSLINLNTEAFF.

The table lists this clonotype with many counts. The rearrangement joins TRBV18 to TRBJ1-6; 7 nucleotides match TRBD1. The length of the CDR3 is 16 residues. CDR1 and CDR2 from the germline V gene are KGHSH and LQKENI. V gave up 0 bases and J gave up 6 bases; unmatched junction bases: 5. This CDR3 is CASSPPDRTRNSPLHF. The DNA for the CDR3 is TGTGCCAGCTCACCACCGGACAGGACCCGTAATTCACCCCTCCACTTT.

This CDR3 reads CASPDLGLAGDYNEQFF. For the CDR3, the DNA is TGCGCCAGCCCTGATCTGGGACTAGCGGGGGATTACAATGAGCAGTTCTTC. The rearrangement links TRBV5-1 to TRBJ2-1, with 14 bases aligning to TRBD2. J lost 4 bases, V lost 7 bases, and 10 bases had no gene match. The CDR3 totals 17 residues. CDR1 and CDR2 (germline): SGHRS, YFSETQ.

The CDR3 DNA reads TGTGCCAGCAGGCGGGCAGCTCAAGAGACCCAGTACTTC. The encoded protein is CASRRAAQETQYF. The rearrangement uses TRBV6-1 and TRBJ2-5, with D tentatively TRBD2 (5 bases). Germline values: CDR1 MNHNS, CDR2 SASEGT. CDR3 length: 13 amino acids. Trimming removed 6 bases from V and 2 bases from J, with 10 bases in between.

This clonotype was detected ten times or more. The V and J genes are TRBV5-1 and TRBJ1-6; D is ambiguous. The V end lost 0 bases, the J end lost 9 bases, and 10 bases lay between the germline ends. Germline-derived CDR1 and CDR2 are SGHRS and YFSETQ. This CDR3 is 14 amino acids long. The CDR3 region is CASSLARYGSPLHF. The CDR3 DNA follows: TGCGCCAGCAGCTTGGCCAGATATGGTTCACCCCTCCACTTT.

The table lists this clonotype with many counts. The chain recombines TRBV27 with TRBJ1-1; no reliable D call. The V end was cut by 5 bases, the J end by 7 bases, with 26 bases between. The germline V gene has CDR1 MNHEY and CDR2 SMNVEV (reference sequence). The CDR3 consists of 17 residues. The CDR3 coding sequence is TGTGCCAGCAGTCTTGGAGTTTACTTCCGAGGTAAAGGTGAAGCTTTCTTT. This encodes CASSLGVYFRGKGEAFF.

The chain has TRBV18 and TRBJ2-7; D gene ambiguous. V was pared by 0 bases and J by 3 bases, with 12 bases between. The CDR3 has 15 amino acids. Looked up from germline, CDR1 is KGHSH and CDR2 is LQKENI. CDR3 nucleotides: TGTGCCAGCTCACCACCCGGACGGCGGTTCTACGAGCAGTACTTC. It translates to CASSPPGRRFYEQYF.

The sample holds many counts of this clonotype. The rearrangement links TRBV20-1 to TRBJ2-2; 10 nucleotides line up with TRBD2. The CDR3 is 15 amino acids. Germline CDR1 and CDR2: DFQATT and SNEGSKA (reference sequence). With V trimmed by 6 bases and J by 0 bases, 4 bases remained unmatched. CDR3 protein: CSASTSGANTGELFF. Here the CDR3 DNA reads TGCAGTGCGTCCACTAGCGGGGCGAACACCGGGGAGCTGTTTTTT.

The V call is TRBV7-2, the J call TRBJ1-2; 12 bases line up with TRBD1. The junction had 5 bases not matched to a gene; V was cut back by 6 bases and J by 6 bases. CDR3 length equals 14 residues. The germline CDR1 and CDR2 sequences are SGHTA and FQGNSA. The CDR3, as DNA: TGTGCCAGCAGATCCGGGACAGGGGGCCATGGCTACACCTTC. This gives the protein CASRSGTGGHGYTF.

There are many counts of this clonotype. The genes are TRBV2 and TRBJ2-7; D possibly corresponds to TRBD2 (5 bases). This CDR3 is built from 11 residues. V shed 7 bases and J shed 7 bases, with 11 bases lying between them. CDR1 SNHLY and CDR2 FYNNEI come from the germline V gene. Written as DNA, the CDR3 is TGTGCCAGCAACGGAGGACTGGAGCAGTACTTC. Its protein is CASNGGLEQYF. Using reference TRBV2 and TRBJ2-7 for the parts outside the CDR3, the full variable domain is EPEVTQTPSHQVTQMGQEVILRCVPISNHLYFYWYRQILGQKVEFLVSFYNNEISEKSEIFDDQFSVERPDGSNFTLKIRSTKLEDSAMYFCASNGGLEQYFGPGTRLTVT.

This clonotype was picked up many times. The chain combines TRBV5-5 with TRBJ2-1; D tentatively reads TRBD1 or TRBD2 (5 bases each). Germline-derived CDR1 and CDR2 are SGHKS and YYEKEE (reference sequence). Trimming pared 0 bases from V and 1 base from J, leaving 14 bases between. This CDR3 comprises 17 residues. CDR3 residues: CASSLAAAGSSYNEQFF. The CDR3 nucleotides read TGTGCCAGCAGCTTGGCCGCGGCAGGGAGTTCCTACAATGAGCAGTTCTTC.

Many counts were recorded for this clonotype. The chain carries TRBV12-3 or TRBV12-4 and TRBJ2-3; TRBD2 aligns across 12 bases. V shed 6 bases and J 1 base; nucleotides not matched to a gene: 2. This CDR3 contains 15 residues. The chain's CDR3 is CASRRLAGGTDTQYF. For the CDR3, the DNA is TGTGCCAGCAGACGACTAGCGGGGGGCACAGATACGCAGTATTTT.

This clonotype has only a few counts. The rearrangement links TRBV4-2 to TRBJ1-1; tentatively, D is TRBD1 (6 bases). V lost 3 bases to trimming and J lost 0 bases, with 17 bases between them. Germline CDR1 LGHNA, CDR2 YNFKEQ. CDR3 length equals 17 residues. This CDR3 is CASSHPTQGFMNTEAFF. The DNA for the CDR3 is TGTGCCAGCAGCCACCCAACCCAGGGGTTCATGAACACTGAAGCTTTCTTT.

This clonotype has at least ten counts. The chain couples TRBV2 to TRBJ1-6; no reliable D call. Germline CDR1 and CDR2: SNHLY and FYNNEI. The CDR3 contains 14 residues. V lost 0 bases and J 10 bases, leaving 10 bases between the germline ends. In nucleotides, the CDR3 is TGTGCCAGCAGTGAAGCCGGTAGAAACTCACCCCTCCACTTT. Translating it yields CASSEAGRNSPLHF. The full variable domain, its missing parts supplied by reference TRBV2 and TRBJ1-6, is EPEVTQTPSHQVTQMGQEVILRCVPISNHLYFYWYRQILGQKVEFLVSFYNNEISEKSEIFDDQFSVERPDGSNFTLKIRSTKLEDSAMYFCASSEAGRNSPLHFGNGTRLTVT.

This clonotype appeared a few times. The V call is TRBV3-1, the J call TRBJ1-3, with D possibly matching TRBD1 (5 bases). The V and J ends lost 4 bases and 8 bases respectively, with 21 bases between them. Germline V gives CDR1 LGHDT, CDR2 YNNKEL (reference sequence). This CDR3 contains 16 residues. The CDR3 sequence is CASSPRSRGSVDTIYF. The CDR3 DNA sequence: TGTGCCAGCAGCCCCCGGAGTCGGGGGAGTGTAGACACCATATATTTT.

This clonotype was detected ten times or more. CDR3 DNA: TGTGCCAGCACCGAAGGAACGATCAACACTGAAGCTTTCTTT. It encodes CASTEGTINTEAFF. This chain uses TRBV6-2 or TRBV6-3 with TRBJ1-1; D is undetermined. The CDR3 runs 14 residues. CDR1 is MNHEY and CDR2 is SVGEGT in the germline V gene. The ends were cut back, 7 bases at V and 2 bases at J, with 14 bases in the middle.

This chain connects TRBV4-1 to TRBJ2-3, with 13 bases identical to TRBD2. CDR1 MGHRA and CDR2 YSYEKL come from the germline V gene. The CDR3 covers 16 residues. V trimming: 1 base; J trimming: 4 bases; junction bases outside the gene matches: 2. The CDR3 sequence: CASSQAGLAGADTQYF. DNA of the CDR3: TGCGCCAGCAGCCAAGCAGGACTAGCGGGGGCAGATACGCAGTATTTT.

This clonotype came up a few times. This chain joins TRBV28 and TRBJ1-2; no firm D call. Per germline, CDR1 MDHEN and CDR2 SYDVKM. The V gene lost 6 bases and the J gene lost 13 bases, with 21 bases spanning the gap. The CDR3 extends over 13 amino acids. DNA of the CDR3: TGTGCCAGCAGGGGGTCAGGACCGGCCCCTTTCACCTTC. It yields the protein CASRGSGPAPFTF.

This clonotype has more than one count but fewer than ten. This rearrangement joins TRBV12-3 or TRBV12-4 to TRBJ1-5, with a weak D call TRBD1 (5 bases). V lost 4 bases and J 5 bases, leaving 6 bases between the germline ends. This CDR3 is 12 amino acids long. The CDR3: CASSWDYQPQHF. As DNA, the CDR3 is TGTGCCAGCAGTTGGGACTATCAGCCCCAGCATTTT.

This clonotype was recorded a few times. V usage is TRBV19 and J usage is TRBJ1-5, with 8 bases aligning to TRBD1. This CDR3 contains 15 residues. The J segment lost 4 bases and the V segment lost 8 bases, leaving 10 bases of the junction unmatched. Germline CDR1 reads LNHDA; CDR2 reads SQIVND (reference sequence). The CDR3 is CASGTGWRGNQPQHF. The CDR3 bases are TGTGCCAGTGGGACAGGATGGAGGGGAAATCAGCCCCAGCATTTT.

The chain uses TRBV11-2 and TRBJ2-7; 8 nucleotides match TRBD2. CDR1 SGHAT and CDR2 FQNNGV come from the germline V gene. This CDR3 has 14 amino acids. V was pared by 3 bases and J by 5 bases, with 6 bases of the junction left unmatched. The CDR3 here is CASSLASGRNEQYF. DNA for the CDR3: TGTGCCAGCAGCTTGGCCAGCGGGAGAAACGAGCAGTACTTC.

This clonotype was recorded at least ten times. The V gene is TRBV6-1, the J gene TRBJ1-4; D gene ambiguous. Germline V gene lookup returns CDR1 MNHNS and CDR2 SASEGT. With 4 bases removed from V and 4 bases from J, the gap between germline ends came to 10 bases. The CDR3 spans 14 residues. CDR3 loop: CASSAHTGNEKLFF. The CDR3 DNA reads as TGTGCCAGCAGTGCTCATACCGGTAATGAAAAACTGTTTTTT.

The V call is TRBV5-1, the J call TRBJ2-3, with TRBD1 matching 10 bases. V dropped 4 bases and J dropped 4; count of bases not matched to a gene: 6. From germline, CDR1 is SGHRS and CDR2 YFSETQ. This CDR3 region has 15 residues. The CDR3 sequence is CASSGRQGAPDTQYF. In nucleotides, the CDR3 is TGCGCCAGCAGCGGGCGACAGGGGGCACCAGATACGCAGTATTTT.

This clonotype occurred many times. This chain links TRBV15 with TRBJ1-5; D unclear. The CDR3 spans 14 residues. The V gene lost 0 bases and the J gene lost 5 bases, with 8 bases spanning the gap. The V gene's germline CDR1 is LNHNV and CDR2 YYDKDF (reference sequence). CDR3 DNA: TGTGCCACCAGCAGAGAGCGGGGAGATCAGCCCCAGCATTTT. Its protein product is CATSRERGDQPQHF.

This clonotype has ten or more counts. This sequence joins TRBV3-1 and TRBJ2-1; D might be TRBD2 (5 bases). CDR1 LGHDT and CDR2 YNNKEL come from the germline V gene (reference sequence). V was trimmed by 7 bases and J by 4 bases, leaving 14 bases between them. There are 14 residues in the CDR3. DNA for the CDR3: TGTGCCAGCACCCCCGAGGGCAGATACAATGAGCAGTTCTTC. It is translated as CASTPEGRYNEQFF.

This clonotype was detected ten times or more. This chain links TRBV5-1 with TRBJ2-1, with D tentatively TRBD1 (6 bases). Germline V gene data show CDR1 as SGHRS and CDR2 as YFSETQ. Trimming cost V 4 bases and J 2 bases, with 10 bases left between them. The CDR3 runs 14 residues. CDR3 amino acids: CASSPGGPYNEQFF. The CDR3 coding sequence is TGCGCCAGCAGCCCTGGGGGCCCCTACAATGAGCAGTTCTTC.

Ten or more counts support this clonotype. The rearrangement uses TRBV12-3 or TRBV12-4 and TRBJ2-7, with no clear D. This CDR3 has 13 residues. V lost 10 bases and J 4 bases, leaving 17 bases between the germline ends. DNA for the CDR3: TGTGCCACTCCTCCTCAAAGAATGTACGAGCAGTACTTC. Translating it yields CATPPQRMYEQYF.

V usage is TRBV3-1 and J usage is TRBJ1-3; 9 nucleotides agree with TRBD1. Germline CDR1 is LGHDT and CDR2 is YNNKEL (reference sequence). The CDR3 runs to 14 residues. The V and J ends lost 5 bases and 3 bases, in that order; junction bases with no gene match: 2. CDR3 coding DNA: TGTGCCAGCAGCACGACAGGGGGTGGAAACACCATATATTTT. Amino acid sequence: CASSTTGGGNTIYF.

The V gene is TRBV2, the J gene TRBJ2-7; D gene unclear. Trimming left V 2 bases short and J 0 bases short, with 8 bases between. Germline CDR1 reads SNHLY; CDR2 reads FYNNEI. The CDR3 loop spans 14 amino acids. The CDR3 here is CASSESESSYEQYF. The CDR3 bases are TGTGCCAGCAGTGAAAGTGAGAGCTCCTACGAGCAGTACTTC.

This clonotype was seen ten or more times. DNA of the CDR3: TGTGCCAGCAGCTTTAGACCGGGACTAATTAAAGAGACCCAGTACTTC. Protein sequence: CASSFRPGLIKETQYF. The chain is built from TRBV7-2 and TRBJ2-5; 7 bases fit TRBD2. The germline CDR1 and CDR2 sequences are SGHTA and FQGNSA. The V segment lost 3 bases and the J segment 3 bases; nucleotides outside the gene matches: 10. The CDR3 spans 16 residues. Full variable domain (remainder filled in from reference TRBV7-2 and TRBJ2-5): GAGVSQSPSNKVTEKGKDVELRCDPISGHTALYWYRQSLGQGLEFLIYFQGNSAPDKSGLPSDRFSAERTGGSVSTLTIQRTQQEDSAVYLCASSFRPGLIKETQYFGPGTRLLVL.